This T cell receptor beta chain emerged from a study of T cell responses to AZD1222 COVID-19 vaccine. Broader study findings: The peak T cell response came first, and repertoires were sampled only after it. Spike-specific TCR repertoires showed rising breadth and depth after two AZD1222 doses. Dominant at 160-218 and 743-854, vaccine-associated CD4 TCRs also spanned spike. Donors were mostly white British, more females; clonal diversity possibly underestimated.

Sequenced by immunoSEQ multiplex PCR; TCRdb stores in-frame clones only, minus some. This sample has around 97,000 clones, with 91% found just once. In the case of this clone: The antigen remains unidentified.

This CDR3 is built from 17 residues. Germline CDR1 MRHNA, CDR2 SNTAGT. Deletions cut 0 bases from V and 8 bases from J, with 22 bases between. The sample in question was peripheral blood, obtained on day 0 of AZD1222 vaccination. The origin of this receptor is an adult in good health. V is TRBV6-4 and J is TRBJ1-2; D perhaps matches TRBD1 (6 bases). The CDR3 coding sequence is TGTGCCAGCAGTGACTCATCGTATGAAGGGGGACCTATGGGCTACACCTTC. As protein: CASSDSSYEGGPMGYTF.